The next 13 T cell receptor beta chains were all read from a single sample in a study of blood T cells in healthy people across ages (dated by TCRdb to the mid-2010s). Library prep was done by 5' RACE. A second PCR of about 7 to 12 cycles was performed with a sample-barcoded 5' primer and a J-beta primer mix. TCRdb reworked the public reads: Q25 trimming with fastp, MiXCR clone assembly, productive beta chains retained. Identical CDR3 proteins give one entry, which carries the most common genes and DNA. A total of some 1.8 million distinct CDR3 sequences appear in this sample, roughly two fifths of them only once. Under 30% of the sample belongs to the ten largest clones. Source material: blood. These receptors were collected from a human donor in good health.

This rearrangement joins TRBV7-8 to TRBJ1-1; D gene uncertain. The V and J ends lost 5 bases and 8 bases respectively, with 12 bases between them. CDR3 length: 12 amino acids. Germline CDR1 SGHVS, CDR2 FQNEAQ. The DNA of the CDR3 is TGTGCCAGCAGCCCCTCCCTAGTGGAAGCTTTCTTT. It translates to CASSPSLVEAFF. The full variable domain, in which reference TRBV7-8 and TRBJ1-1 provide the parts outside the CDR3, is GAGVSQSPRYKVAKRGQDVALRCDPISGHVSLFWYQQALGQGPEFLTYFQNEAQLDKSGLPSDRFFAERPEGSVSTLKIQRTQQEDSAVYLCASSPSLVEAFFGQGTRLTVV.

Only a few counts were recorded for this clonotype. The chain combines TRBV18 with TRBJ2-7, with D perhaps given as TRBD1 or TRBD2 (6 bases each). V lost 3 bases and J 5 bases, leaving 11 bases between the germline ends. The CDR3 sequence is 13 residues long. CDR1 is KGHSH and CDR2 is LQKENI in the germline V gene. CDR3 loop: CASSPAGHDEQYF. In DNA form, the CDR3 reads TGTGCCAGCTCACCCGCGGGACACGACGAGCAGTACTTC.

The V gene is TRBV4-3, the J gene TRBJ2-5, with 7 positions matching TRBD1. CDR3 length: 15 residues. The V and J ends lost 1 base and 3 bases, in that order; junction bases with no gene match: 5. CDR1 and CDR2 (germline): LGHNA, YSLEER. The DNA for the CDR3 is TGCGCCAGCAGCCAAGGTGGGACAGAGGAAGAGACCCAGTACTTC. Its translation is CASSQGGTEEETQYF.

This clonotype has more than one count but fewer than ten. This chain uses TRBV7-2 with TRBJ2-3, with D tentatively TRBD1 (5 bases). The V gene lost 5 bases and the J gene lost 0 bases, with 9 bases spanning the gap. Germline V gives CDR1 SGHTA, CDR2 FQGNSA. This CDR3 is built from 14 residues. As DNA, the CDR3 is TGTGCCAGCAGCATCGGACATAGCACAGATACGCAGTATTTT. It is translated as CASSIGHSTDTQYF.

In regard to this clonotype: The junction shows a germline mismatch at one end, possibly a read error. The genes are TRBV20-1 and TRBJ2-7; D might be TRBD2 (6 bases). The CDR3 length is 12 residues. Germline V lookup: CDR1 DFQATT, CDR2 SNEGSKA (reference sequence). The DNA for the CDR3 is TGCAGTACTAGGAGGGATGCCTACGAGCAGTACTTC. It encodes CSTRRDAYEQYF.

This clonotype turned up a few times. The chain carries TRBV4-1 and TRBJ1-6; TRBD1 matches 7 bases. V gave up 0 bases and J gave up 10 bases; unmatched junction bases: 9. CDR1 MGHRA and CDR2 YSYEKL come from the germline V gene. The CDR3 length is 16 residues. CDR3 sequence: CASSQDSRQGGSPLHF. The DNA for the CDR3 is TGCGCCAGCAGCCAAGATAGTAGACAGGGAGGGTCACCCCTCCACTTT.

This clonotype came up once. The junction shows a germline mismatch at one end, possibly a read error. The rearrangement uses TRBV7-2 and TRBJ1-4, with a tentative D call TRBD1 (5 bases). The CDR3 totals 14 residues. Germline V lookup: CDR1 SGHTA, CDR2 FQGNSA. For the CDR3, the DNA is TGTGCCAGCAGCTTCCAGGGCGGGAATGAAAAACGGTTTTTT. Translating gives CASSFQGGNEKRFF.

V is TRBV7-2 and J is TRBJ2-3, with D uncertain. This CDR3 comprises 14 residues. Germline lookup yields CDR1 SGHTA and CDR2 FQGNSA. V lost 5 bases to trimming and J lost 0 bases, with 9 bases between them. In DNA, the CDR3 is TGTGCCAGCAGCATTGACGGAAGCACAGATACGCAGTATTTT. Translation: CASSIDGSTDTQYF.

The chain uses TRBV29-1 and TRBJ2-7; maybe TRBD2 (6 bases). Germline loops: CDR1 SQVTM, CDR2 ANQGSEA. V gave up 3 bases and J gave up 8 bases, with 14 bases separating them. CDR3 length: 12 amino acids. This CDR3 is CSVDGGVGKQYF. The CDR3 DNA is TGCAGCGTTGATGGCGGGGTTGGCAAGCAGTACTTC.

This clonotype was recorded many times. This rearrangement joins TRBV12-3 or TRBV12-4 to TRBJ2-1; the D is unclear. The germline V and J ends were trimmed by 5 bases and 6 bases, with 5 bases remaining between them. There are 11 residues in the CDR3. CDR3 residues: CASSRSNEQFF. The CDR3 nucleotides read TGTGCCAGCAGTAGATCCAATGAGCAGTTCTTC.

This chain connects TRBV27 to TRBJ1-5; unclear D gene. This CDR3 is built from 15 residues. The germline V gene encodes CDR1 MNHEY and CDR2 SMNVEV (reference sequence). Trimming removed 2 bases at V and 1 base at J, with 9 bases between. The CDR3 spells CASSLLPRSNQPQHF. For the CDR3, the DNA is TGTGCCAGCAGTTTACTCCCACGGAGCAATCAGCCCCAGCATTTT.

On this clonotype itself: The junction and the germline gene differ at one end; a read error may be behind it. This sequence joins TRBV7-6 and TRBJ1-2, with a possible D match to TRBD1 (5 bases). CDR3 length: 16 residues. Germline V CDR1 and CDR2: SGHVS, FNYEAQ. The CDR3 region is CASSLTPAGSNYGYTF. CDR3 nucleotide sequence: TGTGCCAGCAGCTTAACCCCGGCAGGGTCCAACTACGGCTACACCTTC.

This clonotype was seen more than once but under ten times. This rearrangement joins TRBV4-2 to TRBJ1-6; tentatively, D is TRBD1 (5 bases). With 3 bases removed from V and 7 bases from J, the gap between germline ends came to 13 bases. CDR1 is LGHNA and CDR2 is YNFKEQ in the germline V gene. The CDR3 is 15 residues long. The CDR3 nucleotides are TGTGCCAGCAGCCAGAAGACAGTGGAAAATTCACCCCTCCACTTT. It encodes CASSQKTVENSPLHF.